Below are 9 T cell receptor beta chains sequenced from a single sample in a study of blood T cell repertoires in COVID-19. Using immunoSEQ multiplex PCR, the repertoire was profiled, and TCRdb retains in-frame clones only, with some absent. Of about 480,000 clones listed, around 88% are singletons. Sequencing was done on a sample of peripheral blood. The receptors here all came from a woman in her thirties with acute or convalescent COVID-19.

Comments on this clone: In the same sample, other DNA sequences code for this CDR3. The rearrangement uses TRBV20-1 and TRBJ1-1; D not resolved. The CDR3 has 10 residues. Germline-derived CDR1 and CDR2 are DFQATT and SNEGSKA (reference sequence). The ends were cut back, 5 bases at V and 2 bases at J, with 3 bases in the middle. The CDR3 here is CSARNTEAFF. DNA of the CDR3: TGCAGTGCTCGTAACACTGAAGCTTTCTTT.

V gene TRBV11-2 combines with J gene TRBJ2-1; 9 bases map to TRBD2. The CDR3 runs to 15 residues. V lost 2 bases to trimming and J lost 2 bases; unmatched junction nucleotides: 1. CDR1 SGHAT and CDR2 FQNNGV come from the germline V gene. CDR3 coding DNA: TGTGCCAGCAGCTTACAGCGGGGGGCCTACAATGAGCAGTTCTTC. Translated, it gives CASSLQRGAYNEQFF. Together with reference TRBV11-2 and TRBJ2-1, the CDR3 gives the full variable domain: EAGVAQSPRYKIIEKRQSVAFWCNPISGHATLYWYQQILGQGPKLLIQFQNNGVVDDSQLPKDRFSAERLKGVDSTLKIQPAKLEDSAVYLCASSLQRGAYNEQFFGPGTRLTVL.

This clone was observed a single time. The V gene is TRBV3-1 (or the pseudogene TRBV3-2), the J gene TRBJ2-7; 7 positions agree with TRBD2. The V and J ends lost 4 bases and 4 bases, in that order; junction bases with no gene match: 7. Germline V lookup: CDR1 LGHDT, CDR2 YNNKEL (reference sequence). The CDR3 length is 14 residues. CDR3 DNA: TGTGCCAGCAGCCCAACGGGGGGTAGTTACGAGCAGTACTTC. Translating it yields CASSPTGGSYEQYF.

The chain is built from TRBV9 and TRBJ2-3, with a weak D call TRBD2 (7 bases). Trimming removed 0 bases at V and 7 bases at J, with 15 bases between. Per the germline V gene, CDR1 is SGDLS and CDR2 is YYNGEE. This CDR3 contains 15 residues. Here the CDR3 DNA reads TGTGCCAGCAGCGTAGAGGGGGAGGGTGCGCATACGCAGTATTTT. Translating it yields CASSVEGEGAHTQYF.

V usage is TRBV11-2 and J usage is TRBJ2-7; D is ambiguous. The V gene's germline CDR1 is SGHAT and CDR2 FQNNGV. V was trimmed by 5 bases and J by 3 bases, leaving 17 bases between them. This CDR3 spans 15 amino acids. The DNA of the CDR3 is TGTGCCAGCAGCGACCTAATCCGCGGCCACTACGAGCAGTACTTC. Amino acids: CASSDLIRGHYEQYF.

The J gene is TRBJ2-2, the V gene TRBV2; 11 bases are a match to TRBD1. The germline gives CDR1 SNHLY, CDR2 FYNNEI. The CDR3 length is 16 residues. Trimming took 8 bases from V and 4 from J; bases not matched to a gene: 9. The CDR3 sequence is CASSVGQGEATGELFF. The DNA of the CDR3 is TGTGCCAGCTCGGTGGGACAGGGGGAGGCCACCGGGGAGCTGTTTTTT. Filled out from reference TRBV2 and TRBJ2-2, the complete variable domain reads EPEVTQTPSHQVTQMGQEVILRCVPISNHLYFYWYRQILGQKVEFLVSFYNNEISEKSEIFDDQFSVERPDGSNFTLKIRSTKLEDSAMYFCASSVGQGEATGELFFGEGSRLTVL.

V and J are TRBV6-6 and TRBJ2-2; TRBD1 is a possible D gene (5 bases). The CDR3 spans 14 residues. Trimming shortened V by 0 bases and J by 5 bases, and 7 bases separated the two germline ends. The germline V gene encodes CDR1 MNHNY and CDR2 SVGAGI (reference sequence). CDR3 bases: TGTGCCAGCAGTTACTCCGCAGGGACCGGGGAGCTGTTTTTT. Translating it yields CASSYSAGTGELFF.

Only a few counts were recorded for this clone. Additional DNA sequences in this sample encode the identical CDR3. The V and J genes are TRBV5-1 and TRBJ1-1; D unclear. V lost 3 bases, J lost 2 bases, and 11 bases lay in between. CDR1 and CDR2 (germline): SGHRS, YFSETQ. This CDR3 spans 14 amino acids. CDR3 in amino acids: CASSSGAPNTEAFF. The CDR3 DNA reads as TGCGCCAGCAGCTCCGGAGCACCAAACACTGAAGCTTTCTTT.

CDR3 nucleotides: TGTGCCAGCAGCTCTCAGGGTTTTCAGCCCCAGCATTTT. Encoded protein: CASSSQGFQPQHF. The chain recombines TRBV7-8 with TRBJ1-5; TRBD1 is a possible D gene (5 bases). The CDR3 covers 13 residues. V lost 4 bases to trimming and J lost 6 bases, with 10 bases between them. The germline CDR1 and CDR2 sequences are SGHVS and FQNEAQ.